This entry is about one TCR beta chain. The sample originates from a study of cytomegalovirus exposure and HLA in healthy donors. CDR1 LNHDA and CDR2 SQIVND come from the germline V gene (reference sequence). CDR3 length: 13 amino acids. Trimming stripped 5 bases from V and 4 bases from J, with 11 bases between. The table came from immunoSEQ multiplex PCR; TCRdb's copy has only in-frame clones and leaves some out. The sample holds about 64,000 clones, around 89% seen once. The source material was PBMCs. The sequence came from a woman younger than 30 in good health and CMV-seronegative. The V call is TRBV19, the J call TRBJ2-5, with D perhaps TRBD2 (5 bases). Here the CDR3 reads CASSDSRGETQYF. The CDR3 region has the DNA TGTGCCAGTAGTGACTCACGGGGAGAGACCCAGTACTTC.